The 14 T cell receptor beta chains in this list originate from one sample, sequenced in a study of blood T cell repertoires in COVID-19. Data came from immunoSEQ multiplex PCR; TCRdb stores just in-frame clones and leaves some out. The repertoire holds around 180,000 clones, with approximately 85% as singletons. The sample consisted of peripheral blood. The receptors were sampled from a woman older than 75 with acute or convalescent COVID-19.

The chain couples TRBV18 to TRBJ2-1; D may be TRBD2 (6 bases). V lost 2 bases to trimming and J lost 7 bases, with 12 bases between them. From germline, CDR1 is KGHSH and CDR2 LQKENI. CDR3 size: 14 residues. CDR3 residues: CASSPGGTWNEQFF. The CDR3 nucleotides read TGTGCCAGCTCACCAGGGGGGACCTGGAATGAGCAGTTCTTC.

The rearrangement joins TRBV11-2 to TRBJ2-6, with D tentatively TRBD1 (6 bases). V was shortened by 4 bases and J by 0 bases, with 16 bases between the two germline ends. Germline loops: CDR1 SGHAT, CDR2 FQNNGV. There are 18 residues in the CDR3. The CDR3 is CASSYRDTDVSGANVLTF. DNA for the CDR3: TGTGCCAGCAGCTACCGGGACACGGATGTCTCTGGGGCCAACGTCCTGACTTTC.

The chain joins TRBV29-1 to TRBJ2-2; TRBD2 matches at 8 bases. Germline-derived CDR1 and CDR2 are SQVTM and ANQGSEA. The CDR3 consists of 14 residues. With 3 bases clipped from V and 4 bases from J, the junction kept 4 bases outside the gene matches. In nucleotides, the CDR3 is TGCAGCGTTGATCGGGCGGGGGGCACCGGGGAGCTGTTTTTT. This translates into CSVDRAGGTGELFF.

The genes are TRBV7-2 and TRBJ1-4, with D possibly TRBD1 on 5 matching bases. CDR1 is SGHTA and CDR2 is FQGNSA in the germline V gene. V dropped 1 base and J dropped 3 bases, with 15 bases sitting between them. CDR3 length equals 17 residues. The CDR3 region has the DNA TGTGCCAGCAGCTTAGGATTAGGGGAGGTAGCTAATGAAAAACTGTTTTTT. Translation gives CASSLGLGEVANEKLFF.

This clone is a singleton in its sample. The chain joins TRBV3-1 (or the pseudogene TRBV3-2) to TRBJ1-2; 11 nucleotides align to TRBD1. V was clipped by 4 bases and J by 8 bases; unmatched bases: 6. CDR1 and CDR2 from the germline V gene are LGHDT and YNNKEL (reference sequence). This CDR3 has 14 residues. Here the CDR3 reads CASSPVRTGGGYTF. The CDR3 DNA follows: TGTGCCAGCAGCCCCGTCCGGACAGGGGGCGGCTACACCTTC.

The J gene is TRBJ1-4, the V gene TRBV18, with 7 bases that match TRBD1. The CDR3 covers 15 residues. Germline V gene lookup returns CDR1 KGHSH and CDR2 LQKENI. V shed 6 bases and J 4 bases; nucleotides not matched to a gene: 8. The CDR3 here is CASSERTGDNEKLFF. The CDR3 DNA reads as TGTGCCAGCTCTGAGAGGACAGGCGATAATGAAAAACTGTTTTTT.

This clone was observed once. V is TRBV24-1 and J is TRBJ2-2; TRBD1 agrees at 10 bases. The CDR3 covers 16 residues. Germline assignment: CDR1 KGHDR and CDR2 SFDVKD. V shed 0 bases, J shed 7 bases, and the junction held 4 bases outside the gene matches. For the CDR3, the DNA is TGTGCCACCAGTGATTTGGGACAGGGGGGCGGCGGGGAGCTGTTTTTT. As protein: CATSDLGQGGGGELFF.

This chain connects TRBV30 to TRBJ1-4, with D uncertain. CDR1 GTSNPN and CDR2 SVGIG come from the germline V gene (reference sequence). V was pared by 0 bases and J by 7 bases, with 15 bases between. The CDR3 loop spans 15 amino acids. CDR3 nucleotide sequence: TGTGCCTGGAGTGTACGTTCAGGAGGGAGTGAAAAACTGTTTTTT. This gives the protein CAWSVRSGGSEKLFF.

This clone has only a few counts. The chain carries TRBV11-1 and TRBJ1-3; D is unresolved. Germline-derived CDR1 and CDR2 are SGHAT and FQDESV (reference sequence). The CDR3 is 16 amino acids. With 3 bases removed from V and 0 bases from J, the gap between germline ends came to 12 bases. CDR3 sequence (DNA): TGTGCCAGCAGCTTCCAGTCTAGCCTCTCTGGAAACACCATATATTTT. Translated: CASSFQSSLSGNTIYF.

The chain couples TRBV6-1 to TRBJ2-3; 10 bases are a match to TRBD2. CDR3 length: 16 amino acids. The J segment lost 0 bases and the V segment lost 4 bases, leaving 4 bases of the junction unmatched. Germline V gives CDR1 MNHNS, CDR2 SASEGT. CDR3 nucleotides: TGTGCCAGCAGTGTACTAGCGGGGACTAGCACAGATACGCAGTATTTT. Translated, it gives CASSVLAGTSTDTQYF.

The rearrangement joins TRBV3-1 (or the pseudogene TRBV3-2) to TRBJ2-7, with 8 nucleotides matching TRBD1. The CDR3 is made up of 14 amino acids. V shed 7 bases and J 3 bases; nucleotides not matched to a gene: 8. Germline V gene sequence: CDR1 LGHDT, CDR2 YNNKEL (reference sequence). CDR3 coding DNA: TGTGCCAGCACCTCTGGGACAGGAGTCTACGAGCAGTACTTC. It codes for CASTSGTGVYEQYF.

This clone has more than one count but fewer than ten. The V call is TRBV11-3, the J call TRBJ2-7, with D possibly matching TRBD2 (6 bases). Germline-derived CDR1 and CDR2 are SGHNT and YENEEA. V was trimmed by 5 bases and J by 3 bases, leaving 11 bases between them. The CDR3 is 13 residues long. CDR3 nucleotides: TGTGCCAGCAGCCGGGCGGGGTACTACGAGCAGTACTTC. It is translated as CASSRAGYYEQYF.

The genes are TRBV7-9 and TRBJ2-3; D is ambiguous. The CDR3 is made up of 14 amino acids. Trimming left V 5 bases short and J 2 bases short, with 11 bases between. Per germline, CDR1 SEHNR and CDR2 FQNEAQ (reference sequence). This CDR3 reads CASSRPYITDTQYF. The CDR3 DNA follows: TGTGCCAGCAGCCGCCCCTATATCACAGATACGCAGTATTTT.

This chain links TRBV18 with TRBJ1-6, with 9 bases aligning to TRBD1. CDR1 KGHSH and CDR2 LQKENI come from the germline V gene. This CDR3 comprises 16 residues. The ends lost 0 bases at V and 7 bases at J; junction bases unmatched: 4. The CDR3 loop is CASSPPRDRVNSPLHF. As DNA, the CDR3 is TGTGCCAGCTCACCACCGAGGGACAGGGTAAATTCACCCCTCCACTTT.